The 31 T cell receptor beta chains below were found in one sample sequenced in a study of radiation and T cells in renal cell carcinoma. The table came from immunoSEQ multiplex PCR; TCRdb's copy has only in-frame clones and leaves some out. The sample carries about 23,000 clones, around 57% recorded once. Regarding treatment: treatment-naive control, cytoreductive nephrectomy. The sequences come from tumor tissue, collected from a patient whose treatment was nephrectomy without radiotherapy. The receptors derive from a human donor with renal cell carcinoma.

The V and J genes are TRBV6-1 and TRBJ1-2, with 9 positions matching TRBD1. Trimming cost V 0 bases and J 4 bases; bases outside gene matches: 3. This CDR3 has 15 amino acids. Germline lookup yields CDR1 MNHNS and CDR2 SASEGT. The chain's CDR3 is CASSEAGTGLYGYTF. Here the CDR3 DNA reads TGTGCCAGCAGTGAAGCGGGGACAGGGCTCTATGGCTACACCTTC.

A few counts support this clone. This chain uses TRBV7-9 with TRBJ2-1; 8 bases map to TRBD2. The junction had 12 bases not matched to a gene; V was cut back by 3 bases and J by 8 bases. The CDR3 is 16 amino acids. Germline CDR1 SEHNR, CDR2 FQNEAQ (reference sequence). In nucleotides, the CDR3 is TGTGCCAGCAGCTTTGCAGGCCCCACGGGGGGGGATGAGCAGTTCTTC. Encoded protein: CASSFAGPTGGDEQFF.

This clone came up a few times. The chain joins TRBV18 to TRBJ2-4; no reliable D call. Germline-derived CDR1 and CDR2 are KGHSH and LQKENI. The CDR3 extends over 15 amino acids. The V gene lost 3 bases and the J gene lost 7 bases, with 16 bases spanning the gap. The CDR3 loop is CASSPERVGRNIQYF. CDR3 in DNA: TGTGCCAGCTCACCCGAAAGGGTTGGAAGGAACATTCAGTACTTC.

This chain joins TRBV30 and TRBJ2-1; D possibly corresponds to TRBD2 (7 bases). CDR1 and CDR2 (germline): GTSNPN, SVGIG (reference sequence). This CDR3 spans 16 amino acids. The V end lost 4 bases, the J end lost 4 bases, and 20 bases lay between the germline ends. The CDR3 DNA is TGTGCCTGGAATAAGGGCGGGGGCGTGTGGTACAATGAGCAGTTCTTC. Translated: CAWNKGGGVWYNEQFF.

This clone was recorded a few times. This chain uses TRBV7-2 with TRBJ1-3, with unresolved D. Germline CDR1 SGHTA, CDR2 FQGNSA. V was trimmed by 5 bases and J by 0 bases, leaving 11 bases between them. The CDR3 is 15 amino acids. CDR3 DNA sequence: TGTGCCAGCAGCCCTCGGGGTTTCTCTGGAAACACCATATATTTT. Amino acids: CASSPRGFSGNTIYF.

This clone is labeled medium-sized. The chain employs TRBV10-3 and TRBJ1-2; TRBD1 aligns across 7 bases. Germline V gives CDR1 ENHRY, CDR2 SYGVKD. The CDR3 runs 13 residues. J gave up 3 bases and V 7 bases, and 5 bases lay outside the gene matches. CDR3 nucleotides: TGTGCCATCATGGCAGGGGGGGACTATGGCTACACCTTC. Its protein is CAIMAGGDYGYTF.

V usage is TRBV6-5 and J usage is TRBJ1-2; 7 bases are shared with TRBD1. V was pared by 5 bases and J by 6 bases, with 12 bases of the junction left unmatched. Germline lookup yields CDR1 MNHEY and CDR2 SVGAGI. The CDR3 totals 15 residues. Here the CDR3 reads CASSPPSTGVNGYTF. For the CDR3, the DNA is TGTGCCAGCAGTCCCCCCAGCACAGGGGTGAATGGCTACACCTTC.

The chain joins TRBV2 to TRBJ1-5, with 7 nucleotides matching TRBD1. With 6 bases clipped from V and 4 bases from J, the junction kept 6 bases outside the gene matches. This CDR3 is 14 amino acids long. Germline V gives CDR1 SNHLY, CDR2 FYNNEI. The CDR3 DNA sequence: TGTGCCAGCAGCTCGACAGGGATTAATCAGCCCCAGCATTTT. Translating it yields CASSSTGINQPQHF.

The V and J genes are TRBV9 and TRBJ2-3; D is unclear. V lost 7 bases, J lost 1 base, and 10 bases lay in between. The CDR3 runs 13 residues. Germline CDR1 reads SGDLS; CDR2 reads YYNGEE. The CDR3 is CASGNTGTDTQYF. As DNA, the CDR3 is TGTGCCAGCGGAAACACCGGCACAGATACGCAGTATTTT.

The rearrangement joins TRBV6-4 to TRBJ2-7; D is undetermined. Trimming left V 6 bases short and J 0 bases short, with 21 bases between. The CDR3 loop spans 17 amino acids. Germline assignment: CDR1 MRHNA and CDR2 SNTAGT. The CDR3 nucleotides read TGTGCCAGCAGGCCACCCCCTCGGGCGACCCGCTCCTACGAGCAGTACTTC. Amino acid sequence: CASRPPPRATRSYEQYF.

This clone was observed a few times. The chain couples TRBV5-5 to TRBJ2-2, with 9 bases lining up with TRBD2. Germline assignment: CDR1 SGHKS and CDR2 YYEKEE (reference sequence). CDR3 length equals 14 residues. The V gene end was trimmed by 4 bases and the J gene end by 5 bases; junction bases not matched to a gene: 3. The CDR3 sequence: CASSTLAGTGELFF. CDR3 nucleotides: TGTGCCAGCAGCACCCTAGCGGGAACCGGGGAGCTGTTTTTT. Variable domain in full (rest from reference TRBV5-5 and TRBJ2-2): DAGVTQSPTHLIKTRGQQVTLRCSPISGHKSVSWYQQVLGQGPQFIFQYYEKEERGRGNFPDRFSARQFPNYSSELNVNALLLGDSALYLCASSTLAGTGELFFGEGSRLTVL.

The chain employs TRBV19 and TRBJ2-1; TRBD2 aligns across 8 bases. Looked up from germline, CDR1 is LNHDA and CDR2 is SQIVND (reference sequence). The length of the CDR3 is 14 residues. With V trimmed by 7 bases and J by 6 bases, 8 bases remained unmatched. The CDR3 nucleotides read TGTGCCAGTATAGATAGCGGGGTCCGCAATGAGCAGTTCTTC. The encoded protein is CASIDSGVRNEQFF.

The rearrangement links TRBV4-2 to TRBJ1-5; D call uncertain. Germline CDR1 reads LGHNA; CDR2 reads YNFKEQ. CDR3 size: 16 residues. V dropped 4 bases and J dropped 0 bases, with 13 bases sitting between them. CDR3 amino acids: CASSPNNSYSNQPQHF. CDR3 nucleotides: TGTGCCAGCAGCCCGAATAACAGCTATAGCAATCAGCCCCAGCATTTT.

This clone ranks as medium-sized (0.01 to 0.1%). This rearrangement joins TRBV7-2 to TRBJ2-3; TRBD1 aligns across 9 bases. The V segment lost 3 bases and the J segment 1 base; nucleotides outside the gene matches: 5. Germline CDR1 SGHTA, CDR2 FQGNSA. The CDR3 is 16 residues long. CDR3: CASSLGQGKGTDTQYF. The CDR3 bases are TGTGCCAGCAGCTTGGGACAGGGTAAGGGCACAGATACGCAGTATTTT.

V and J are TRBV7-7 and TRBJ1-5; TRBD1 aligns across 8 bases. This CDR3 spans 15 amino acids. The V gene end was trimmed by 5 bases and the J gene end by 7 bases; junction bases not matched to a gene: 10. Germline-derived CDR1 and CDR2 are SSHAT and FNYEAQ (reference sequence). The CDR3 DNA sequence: TGTGCCAGCAGCCATAGGACGGACAGGGCCCAGCCCCAGCATTTT. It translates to CASSHRTDRAQPQHF.

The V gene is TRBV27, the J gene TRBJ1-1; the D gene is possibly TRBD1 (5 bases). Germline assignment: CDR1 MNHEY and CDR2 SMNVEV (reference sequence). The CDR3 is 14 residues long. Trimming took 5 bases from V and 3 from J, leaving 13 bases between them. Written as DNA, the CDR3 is TGTGCCAGCAGTCCAGGAGGGACGCACACTGAAGCTTTCTTT. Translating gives CASSPGGTHTEAFF.

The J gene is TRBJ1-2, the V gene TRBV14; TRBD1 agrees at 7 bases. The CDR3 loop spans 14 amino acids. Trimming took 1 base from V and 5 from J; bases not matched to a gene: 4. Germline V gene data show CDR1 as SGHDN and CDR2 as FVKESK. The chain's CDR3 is CASSQGDRRYGYTF. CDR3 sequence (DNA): TGTGCCAGCAGCCAAGGGGACAGAAGATATGGCTACACCTTC.

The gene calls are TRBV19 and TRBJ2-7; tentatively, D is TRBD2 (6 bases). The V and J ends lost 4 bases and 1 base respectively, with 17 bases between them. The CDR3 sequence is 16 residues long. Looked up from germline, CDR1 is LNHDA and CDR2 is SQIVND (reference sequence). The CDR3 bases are TGTGCCAGTAGTAGGGCGGGGCAGGGAGCATCCTACGAGCAGTACTTC. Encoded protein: CASSRAGQGASYEQYF.

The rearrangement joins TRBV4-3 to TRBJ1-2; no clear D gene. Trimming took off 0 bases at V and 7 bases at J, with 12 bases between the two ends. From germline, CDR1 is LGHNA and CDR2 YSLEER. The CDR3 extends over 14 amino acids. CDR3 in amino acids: CASSQEARSGGYTF. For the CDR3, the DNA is TGCGCCAGCAGCCAAGAGGCCAGGAGTGGTGGCTACACCTTC.

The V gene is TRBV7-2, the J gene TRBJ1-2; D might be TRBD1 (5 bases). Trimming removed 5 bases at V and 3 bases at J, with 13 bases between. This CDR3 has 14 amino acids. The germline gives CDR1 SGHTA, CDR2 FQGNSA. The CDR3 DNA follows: TGTGCCAGCAGCCGTGGTGGGGGTGACTATGGCTACACCTTC. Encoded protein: CASSRGGGDYGYTF.

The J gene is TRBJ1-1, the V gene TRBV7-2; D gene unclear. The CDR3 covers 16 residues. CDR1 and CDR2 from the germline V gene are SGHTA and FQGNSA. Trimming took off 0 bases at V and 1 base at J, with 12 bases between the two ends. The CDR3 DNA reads TGTGCCAGCAGCTTAGCGTTGAGAGGATGGAACACTGAAGCTTTCTTT. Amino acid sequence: CASSLALRGWNTEAFF.

CDR3 amino acids: CASRDTGTTYGYTF. CDR3 nucleotide sequence: TGTGCCAGCAGGGATACCGGGACAACCTATGGCTACACCTTC. The chain recombines TRBV2 with TRBJ1-2; possibly TRBD1 for D (6 bases). CDR1 SNHLY and CDR2 FYNNEI come from the germline V gene. V gave up 6 bases and J gave up 4 bases, with 15 bases separating them. This CDR3 is built from 14 residues.

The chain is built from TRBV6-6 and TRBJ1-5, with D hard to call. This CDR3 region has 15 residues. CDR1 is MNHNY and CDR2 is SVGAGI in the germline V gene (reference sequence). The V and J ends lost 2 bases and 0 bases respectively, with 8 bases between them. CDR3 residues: CASSYGSDSNQPQHF. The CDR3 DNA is TGTGCCAGCAGTTACGGCAGCGATAGCAATCAGCCCCAGCATTTT.

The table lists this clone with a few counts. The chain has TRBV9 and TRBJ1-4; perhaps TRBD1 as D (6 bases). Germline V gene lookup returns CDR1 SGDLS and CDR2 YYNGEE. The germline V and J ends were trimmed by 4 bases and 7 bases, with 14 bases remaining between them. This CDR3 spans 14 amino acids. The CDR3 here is CASSSGQRPEKLFF. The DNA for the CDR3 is TGTGCCAGCAGCTCCGGACAGAGACCTGAAAAACTGTTTTTT.

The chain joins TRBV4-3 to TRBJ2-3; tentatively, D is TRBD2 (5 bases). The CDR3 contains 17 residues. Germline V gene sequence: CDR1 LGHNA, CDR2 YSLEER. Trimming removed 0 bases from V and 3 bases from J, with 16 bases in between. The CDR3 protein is CASSQEWRGMGTDTQYF. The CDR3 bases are TGCGCCAGCAGCCAAGAGTGGAGAGGGATGGGGACAGATACGCAGTATTTT.

This CDR3 reads CASSNTGLTNEKLFF. CDR3 sequence (DNA): TGTGCCAGCAGTAACACAGGGTTGACTAATGAAAAACTGTTTTTT. The V gene is TRBV27, the J gene TRBJ1-4; a weak D match, TRBD1 (6 bases). There are 15 residues in the CDR3. Germline CDR1 and CDR2: MNHEY and SMNVEV (reference sequence). The V and J ends lost 5 bases and 2 bases respectively, with 12 bases between them.

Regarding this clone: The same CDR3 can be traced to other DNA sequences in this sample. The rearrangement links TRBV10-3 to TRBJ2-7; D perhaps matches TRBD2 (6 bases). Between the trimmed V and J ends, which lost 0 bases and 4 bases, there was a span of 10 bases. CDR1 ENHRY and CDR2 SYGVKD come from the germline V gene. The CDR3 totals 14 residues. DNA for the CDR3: TGTGCCATCAGTGAGTCCCCAGGGAGGTACGAGCAGTACTTC. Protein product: CAISESPGRYEQYF.

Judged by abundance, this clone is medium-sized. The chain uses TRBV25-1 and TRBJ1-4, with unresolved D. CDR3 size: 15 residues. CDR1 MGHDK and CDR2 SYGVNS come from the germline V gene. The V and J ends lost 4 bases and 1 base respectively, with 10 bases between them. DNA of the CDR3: TGTGCCAGCAGTGCATGGACGGGAACTAATGAAAAACTGTTTTTT. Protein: CASSAWTGTNEKLFF.

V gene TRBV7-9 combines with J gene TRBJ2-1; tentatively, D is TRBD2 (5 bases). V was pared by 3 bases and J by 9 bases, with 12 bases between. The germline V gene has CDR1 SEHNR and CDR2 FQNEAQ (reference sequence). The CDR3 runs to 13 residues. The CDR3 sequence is CASSFRGLGEQFF. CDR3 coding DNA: TGTGCCAGCAGCTTTCGGGGTTTGGGTGAGCAGTTCTTC.

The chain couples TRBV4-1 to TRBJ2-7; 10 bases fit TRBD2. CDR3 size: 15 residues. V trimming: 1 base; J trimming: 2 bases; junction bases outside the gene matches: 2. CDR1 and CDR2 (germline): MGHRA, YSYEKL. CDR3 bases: TGCGCCAGCAGCCAAGGTCTAGCGGGGGCCTACGAGCAGTACTTC. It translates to CASSQGLAGAYEQYF.

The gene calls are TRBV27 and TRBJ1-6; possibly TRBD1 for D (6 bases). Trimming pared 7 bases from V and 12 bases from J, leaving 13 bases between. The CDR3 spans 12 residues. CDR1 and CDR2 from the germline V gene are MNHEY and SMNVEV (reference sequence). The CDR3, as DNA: TGTGCCAGCACAAGGGGGTTGGGACCCCTCCACTTT. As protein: CASTRGLGPLHF.